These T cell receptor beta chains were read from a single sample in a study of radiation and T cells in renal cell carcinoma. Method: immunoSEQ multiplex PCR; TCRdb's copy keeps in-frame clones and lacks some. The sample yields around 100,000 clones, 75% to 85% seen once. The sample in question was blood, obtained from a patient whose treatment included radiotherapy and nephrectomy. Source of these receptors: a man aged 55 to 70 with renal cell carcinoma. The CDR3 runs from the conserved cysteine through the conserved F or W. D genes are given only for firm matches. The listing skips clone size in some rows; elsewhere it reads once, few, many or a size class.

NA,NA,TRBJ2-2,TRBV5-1,TGCGCCAGCAGCTTGGGCAGGGGTGGCACCGGGGAGCTGTTTTTT,CASSLGRGGTGELFF
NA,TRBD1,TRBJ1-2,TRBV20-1,TGCAGTGCAGGGACAGCTCCTGGCTACACCTTC,CSAGTAPGYTF
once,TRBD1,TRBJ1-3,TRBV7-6,TGTGCCAGCAGCTCCAGGGGGCGAGGAAACACCATATATTTT,CASSSRGRGNTIYF
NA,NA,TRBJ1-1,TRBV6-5,TGTGCCAGCAGTTATAACCTCGAATTGAACACTGAAGCTTTCTTT,CASSYNLELNTEAFF
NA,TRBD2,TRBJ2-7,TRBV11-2,TGTGCCAGCAGCCCGGGACTAAGGTACGAGCAGTACTTC,CASSPGLRYEQYF
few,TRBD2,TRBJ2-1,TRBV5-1,TGCGCCAGCAGCTCCCTAGCGGGAGCGGGTGAGCAGTTCTTC,CASSSLAGAGEQFF
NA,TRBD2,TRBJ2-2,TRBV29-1,TGCAGCGTCGGACTAGCGGGAGGTGGTTCCGGGGAGCTGTTTTTT,CSVGLAGGGSGELFF
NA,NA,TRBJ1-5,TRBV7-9,TGTGCCAGCAGCTTGGGCTGGAATCAGCCCCAGCATTTT,CASSLGWNQPQHF
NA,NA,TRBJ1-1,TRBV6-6,TGTGCCAGCAGTTACCGTGGGGGAAGGACTGAAGCTTTCTTT,CASSYRGGRTEAFF
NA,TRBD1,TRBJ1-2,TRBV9,TGTGCCAGCAGCCCAGAGAACCCTACAGGGGCTTTTGGCGGCTACACCTTC,CASSPENPTGAFGGYTF
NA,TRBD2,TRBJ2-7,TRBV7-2,TGTGCCAGCAGCCAAACTAGCGGGAGCGGGGAAGAGCAGTACTTC,CASSQTSGSGEEQYF
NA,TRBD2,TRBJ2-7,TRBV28,TGTGCCAGCAGAGAGCACGGGGGGAGCTCCTACGAGCAGTACTTC,CASREHGGSSYEQYF
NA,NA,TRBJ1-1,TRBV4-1,TGCGCCAGCAGCCAAGTTTTTAGGGAAAGCGGAGCTTTCTTT,CASSQVFRESGAFF
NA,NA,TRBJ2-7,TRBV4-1,TGCGCCAATTCTACCGGGACTCAGTCGTACGAGCAGTACTTC,CANSTGTQSYEQYF
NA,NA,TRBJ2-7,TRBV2,TGTGCCAGCAGGGAGGGACAGCGCGAATCCTACGAGCAGTACTTC,CASREGQRESYEQYF
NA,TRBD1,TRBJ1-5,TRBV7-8,TGTGCCAGCAGCCCCGAGACAGGGTTTGTTCAGCCCCAGCATTTT,CASSPETGFVQPQHF
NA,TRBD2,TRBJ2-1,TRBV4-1,TGCGCCAGCAGCCAAAGGGTGGGACTAGAGCAGTTCTTC,CASSQRVGLEQFF
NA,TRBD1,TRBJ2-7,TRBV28,TGTGCCAGCAGATCGACAGGGTACCTCGGCTACGAGCAGTACTTC,CASRSTGYLGYEQYF
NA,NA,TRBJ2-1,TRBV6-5,TGTGCCAGCAGCCGGGGCGATGAGCAGTTCTTC,CASSRGDEQFF
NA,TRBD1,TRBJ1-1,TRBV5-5,TGTGCCAGCAGCTTGAATCCAGGGGGTAGAACTGAAGCTTTCTTT,CASSLNPGGRTEAFF
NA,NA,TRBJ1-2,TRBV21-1,TGTGCCAGCAGCAAAGCGCAAGGCAGCAACTATGGCTACACCTTC,CASSKAQGSNYGYTF
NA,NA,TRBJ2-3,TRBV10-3,TGTGCCATCAGTGACCGGACTAACACAGATACGCAGTATTTT,CAISDRTNTDTQYF
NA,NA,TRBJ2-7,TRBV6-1,TGTGCCAGCAGTGAAATTGGGGGCCCGGGATCCTACGAGCAGTACTTC,CASSEIGGPGSYEQYF
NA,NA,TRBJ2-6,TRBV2,TGTGCCAGCACGGGGTCTCCGGGACACCACTCTGGGGCCAACGTCCTGACTTTC,CASTGSPGHHSGANVLTF
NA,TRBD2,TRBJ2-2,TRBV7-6,TGTGCCAGCAGCTTAGCGGTAGCGGGAGAGGAGCTGTTTTTT,CASSLAVAGEELFF
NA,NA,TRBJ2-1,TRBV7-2,TGTGCCAGCAGCTCCGGGGATTACAATGAGCAGTTCTTC,CASSSGDYNEQFF
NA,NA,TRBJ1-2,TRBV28,TGTGCCAGCAGCCTAGGACAGTTGAATATACTGTATGGCTACACCTTC,CASSLGQLNILYGYTF
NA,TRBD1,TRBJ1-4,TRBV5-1,TGCGCCAGCAGCTTGTGGCCCGGGACAGGTGCAACTAATGAAAAACTGTTTTTT,CASSLWPGTGATNEKLFF
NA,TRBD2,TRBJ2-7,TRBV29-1,TGCAGCGTTGAAGAGCTGGGAGCGGGGAAAGCCTACGAGCAGTACTTC,CSVEELGAGKAYEQYF
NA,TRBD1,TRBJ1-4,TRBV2,TGTGCCAGCAGTAGACAGGGGGTGGATGAAAAACTGTTTTTT,CASSRQGVDEKLFF
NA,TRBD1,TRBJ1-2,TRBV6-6,TGTGCCAGCAGTTACCCGATCGGACAGGGCGGGGATGGCTACACCTTC,CASSYPIGQGGDGYTF
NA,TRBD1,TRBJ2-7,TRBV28,TGTGCCAGCACTCCGACAGGGCGGCGCCCGATATTAAACTACGAGCAGTACTTC,CASTPTGRRPILNYEQYF
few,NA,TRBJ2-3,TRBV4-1,TGCGCCAGCAGCCAAGAGGGTATGCTGAGAGATACGCAGTATTTT,CASSQEGMLRDTQYF
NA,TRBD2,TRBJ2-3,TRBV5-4,TGTGCCAGCAGCCTTGAAGGGGAGGGAATGGATACGCAGTATTTT,CASSLEGEGMDTQYF
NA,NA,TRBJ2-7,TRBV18,TGTGCCAGCTCACCAGGAGGGGGCGGCTACGAGCAGTACTTC,CASSPGGGGYEQYF
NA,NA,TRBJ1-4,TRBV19,TGTGCCAGTACCGAACCCCCTCCAGGGGCGAAACTGTTTTTT,CASTEPPPGAKLFF
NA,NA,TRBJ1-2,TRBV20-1,TGCAGTGCTGACGGAGTGGGAGGCTACACCTTC,CSADGVGGYTF
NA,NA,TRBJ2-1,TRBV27,TGTGCCAGCAGTTTGACTATGAGCTCCTACAATGAGCAGTTCTTC,CASSLTMSSYNEQFF
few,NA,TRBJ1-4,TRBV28,TGTGCCAGCAGTTCTGAGAATGAAAAACTGTTTTTT,CASSSENEKLFF
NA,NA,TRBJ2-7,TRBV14,TGTGCCAGCAGCCGTGCGATGCAGGGCTCCTACGAGCAGTACTTC,CASSRAMQGSYEQYF